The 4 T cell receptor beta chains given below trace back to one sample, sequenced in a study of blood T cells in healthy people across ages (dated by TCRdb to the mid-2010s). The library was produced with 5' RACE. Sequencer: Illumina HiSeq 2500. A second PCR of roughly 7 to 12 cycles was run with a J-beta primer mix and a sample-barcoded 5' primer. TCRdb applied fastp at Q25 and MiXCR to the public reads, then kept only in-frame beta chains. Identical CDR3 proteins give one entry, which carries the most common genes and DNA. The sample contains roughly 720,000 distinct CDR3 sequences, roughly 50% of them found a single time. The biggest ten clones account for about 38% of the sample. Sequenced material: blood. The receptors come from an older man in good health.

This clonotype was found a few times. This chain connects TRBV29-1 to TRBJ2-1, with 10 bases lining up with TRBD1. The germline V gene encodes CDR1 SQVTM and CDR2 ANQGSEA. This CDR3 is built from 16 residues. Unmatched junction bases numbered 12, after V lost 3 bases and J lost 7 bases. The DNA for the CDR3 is TGCAGCGTTGACCGGGTAGGACAGGGGGGGCCGAATGAGCAGTTCTTC. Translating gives CSVDRVGQGGPNEQFF.

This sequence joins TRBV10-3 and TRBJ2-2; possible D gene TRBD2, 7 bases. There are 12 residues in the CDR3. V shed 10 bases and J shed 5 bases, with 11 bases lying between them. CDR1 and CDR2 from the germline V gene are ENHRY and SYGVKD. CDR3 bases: TGTGCCAGCAGGGGAGGGACCGGGGAGCTGTTTTTT. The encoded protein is CASRGGTGELFF.

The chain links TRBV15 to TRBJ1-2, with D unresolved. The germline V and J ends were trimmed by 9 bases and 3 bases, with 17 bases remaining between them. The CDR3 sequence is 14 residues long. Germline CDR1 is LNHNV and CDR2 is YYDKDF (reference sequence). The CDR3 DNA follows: TGTGCCACGCGAATCGGGCTATTGGACTATGGCTACACCTTC. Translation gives CATRIGLLDYGYTF.

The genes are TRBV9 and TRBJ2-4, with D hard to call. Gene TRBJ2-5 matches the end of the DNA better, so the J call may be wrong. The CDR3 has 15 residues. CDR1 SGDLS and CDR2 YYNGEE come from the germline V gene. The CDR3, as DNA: TGTGCCAGCAGCGTAGCCCAAGGACCCGTCACGACCCAGTACTTC. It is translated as CASSVAQGPVTTQYF.